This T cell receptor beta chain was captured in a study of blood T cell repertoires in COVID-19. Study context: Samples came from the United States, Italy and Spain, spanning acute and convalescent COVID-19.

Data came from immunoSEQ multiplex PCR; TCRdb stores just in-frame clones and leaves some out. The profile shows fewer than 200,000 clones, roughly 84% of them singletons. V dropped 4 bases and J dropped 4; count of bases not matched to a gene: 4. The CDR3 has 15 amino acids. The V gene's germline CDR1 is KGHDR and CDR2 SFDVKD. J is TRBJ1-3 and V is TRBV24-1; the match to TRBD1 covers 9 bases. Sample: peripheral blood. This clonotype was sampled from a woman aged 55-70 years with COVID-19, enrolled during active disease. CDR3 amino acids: CATSEAGQGGNTIYF. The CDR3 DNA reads TGTGCCACCAGTGAAGCGGGACAGGGAGGAAACACCATATATTTT.